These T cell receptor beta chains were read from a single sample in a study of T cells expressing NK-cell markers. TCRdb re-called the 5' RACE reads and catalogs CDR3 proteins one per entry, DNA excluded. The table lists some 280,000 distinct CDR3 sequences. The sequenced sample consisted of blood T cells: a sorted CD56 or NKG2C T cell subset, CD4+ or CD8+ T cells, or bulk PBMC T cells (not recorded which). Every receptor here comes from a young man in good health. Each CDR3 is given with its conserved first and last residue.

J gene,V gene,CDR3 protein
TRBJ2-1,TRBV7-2,CASRPPSGSLNEQFF
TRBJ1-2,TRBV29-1,CSVSRAGQALTYGYTF
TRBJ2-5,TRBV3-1,CASSQVTDRGAQYF
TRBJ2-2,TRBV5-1,CASSSGTNANTGELFF
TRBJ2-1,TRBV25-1,CASSELGSGQFF
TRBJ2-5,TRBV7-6,CASSGLAGGETQYF
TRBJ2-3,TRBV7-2,CASRLAGSTQYF
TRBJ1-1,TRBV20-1,CSARGTANTEAFF
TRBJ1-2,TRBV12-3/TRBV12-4,CASSFEGSGYTF
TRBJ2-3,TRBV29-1,CSVEGSASTDTQYF
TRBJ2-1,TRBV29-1,CSVDYGRFREQFF
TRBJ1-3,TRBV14,CASSQRNTIYF
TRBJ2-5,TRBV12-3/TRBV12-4,CASSLSFRASGRPQETQYF
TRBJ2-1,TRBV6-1,CASSPASGGAEQFF
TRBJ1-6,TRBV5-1,CASSLRDANSPLHF
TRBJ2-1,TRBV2,CASTEQGHEQFF
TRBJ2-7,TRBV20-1,CSATREDGYEQYF
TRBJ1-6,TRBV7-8,CASSLARPQSSYNSPLHF
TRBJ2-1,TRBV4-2,CASSQAQGFNEQFF
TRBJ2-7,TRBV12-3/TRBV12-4,CASSLLSSSYEQYF
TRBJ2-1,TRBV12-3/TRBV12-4,CASRPKQGIYNEQFF
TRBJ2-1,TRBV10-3,CAISEGQGPSNEQFF
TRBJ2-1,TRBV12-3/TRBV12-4,CASSPGRERTYNEQFF
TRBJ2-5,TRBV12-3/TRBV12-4,CASSGGGRVETQYF
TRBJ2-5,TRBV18,CASSPPGSGLETQYF
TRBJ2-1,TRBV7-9,CASTVGTGGFNEQFF
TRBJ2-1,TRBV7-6,CASSLDWENEQFF
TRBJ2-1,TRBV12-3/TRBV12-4,CASNTLSSGREQFF
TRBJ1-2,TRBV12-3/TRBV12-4,CASSLERARGYTF
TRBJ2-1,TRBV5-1,CASSPGTKGGEQFF
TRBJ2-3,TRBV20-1,CSASPGGSTDTQYF
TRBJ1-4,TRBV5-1,CASSAGQDPFNEKLFF
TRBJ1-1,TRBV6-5,CASSYSWQTAILNTEAFF
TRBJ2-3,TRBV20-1,CSARSEKRTDTQYF
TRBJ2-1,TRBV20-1,CSAKEGLAGGPVSYNEQFF
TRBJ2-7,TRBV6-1,CASALSGTSGIEQYF
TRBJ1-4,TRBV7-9,CASTSMSRENEKLFF
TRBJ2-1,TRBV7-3,CASSENSGIGNEQFF
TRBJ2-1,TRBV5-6,CASSQVDWQYNEQFF
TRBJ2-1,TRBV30,CACGRGTYNEQFF
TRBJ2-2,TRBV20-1,CSATGRAGGPIGELFF
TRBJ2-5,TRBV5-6,CASSFLSASVETQYF
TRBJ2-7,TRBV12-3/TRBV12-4,CASSRDPTYEQYF
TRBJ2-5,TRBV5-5,CASSPPRAVTQYF
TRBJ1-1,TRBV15,CATSRVIGALEAFF
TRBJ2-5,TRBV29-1,CSVEDLTGTGDETQYF
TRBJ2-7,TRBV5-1,CASSLEQLSYEQYF
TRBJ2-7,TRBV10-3,CAISESNGYEQYF